The clone carrying this T cell receptor (beta chain) was seen ten or more times. The junction had 8 bases not matched to a gene; V was cut back by 5 bases and J by 7 bases. The V gene's germline CDR1 is SGHTA and CDR2 FQGNSA. This CDR3 has 14 residues. TCRdb reprocessed the 5' RACE reads with MiXCR, giving one entry per CDR3 protein. The sample holds roughly 56,000 distinct CDR3 sequences, around 30% seen once. The chain couples TRBV7-2 to TRBJ1-2; 9 bases are a match to TRBD1. Specimen: tumor-infiltrating naive CD4+ T cells sorted from the breast tumor. Subset given: naive CD4+ T cells, CD4+CD45RA+CD25-. The TCR comes from a female donor with breast cancer. CDR3 sequence (DNA): TGTGCCAGCAGCGGGACAGGGATTAAAGGTGGCTACACCTTC. This sequence encodes CASSGTGIKGGYTF.